This T cell receptor (beta chain) came from a study of shared clonotypes between healthy human individuals. Study context: For every donor, three CD4 naive, three CD4 memory, two CD8 naive and one CD8 memory plates were used.

Looked up from germline, CDR1 is SGDLS and CDR2 is YYNGEE. V lost 3 bases and J lost 1; bases outside the gene matches: 4. The CDR3 spans 15 residues. Naive CD8 populations comprised CD45RO-negative cells positively selected for CCR7, excluding terminally differentiated effector memory CD45RA+ cells. Sequencing was performed with immunoSEQ multiplex PCR; in TCRdb, only in-frame clones are kept and a portion is missing. The sample records about 1,800,000 clones, about 95% being singletons. Regarding the study as a whole: Although depth was large, rarefaction showed that sequencing of the sorted subsets was incomplete. It was the non-shared clonotypes that had lower generation probabilities than clonotypes shared by all four donors.

In the case of this clone: Its cognate antigen is unknown. Other nucleotide sequences in the sample specify the same CDR3.

Input material: naive CD8+ T cells sorted from blood. This rearrangement joins TRBV9 to TRBJ1-1; TRBD1 matches at 9 bases. The sequence was obtained from a man younger than 35 in good health. The CDR3 DNA is TGTGCCAGCAGCGACGGACAGGGGCCGAACACTGAAGCTTTCTTT. Translating gives CASSDGQGPNTEAFF.